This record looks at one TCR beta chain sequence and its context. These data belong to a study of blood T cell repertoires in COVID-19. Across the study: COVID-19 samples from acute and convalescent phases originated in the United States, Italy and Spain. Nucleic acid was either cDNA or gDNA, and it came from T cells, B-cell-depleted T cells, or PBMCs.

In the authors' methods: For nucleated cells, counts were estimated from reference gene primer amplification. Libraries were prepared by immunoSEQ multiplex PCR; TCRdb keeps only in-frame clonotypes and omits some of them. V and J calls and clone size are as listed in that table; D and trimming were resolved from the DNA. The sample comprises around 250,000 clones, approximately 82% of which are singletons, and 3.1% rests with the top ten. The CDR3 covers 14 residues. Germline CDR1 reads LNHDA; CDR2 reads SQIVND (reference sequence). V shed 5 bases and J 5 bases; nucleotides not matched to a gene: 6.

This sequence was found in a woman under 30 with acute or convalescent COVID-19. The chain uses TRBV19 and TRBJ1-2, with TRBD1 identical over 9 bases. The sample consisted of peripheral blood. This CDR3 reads CASSPGQGEYGYTF. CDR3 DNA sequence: TGTGCCAGTAGTCCGGGACAGGGAGAATATGGCTACACCTTC.